This entry lists 28 T cell receptor beta chains sequenced from one sample in a study of T-cell reconstitution after alpha-beta-depleted transplantation in children. This sample's TCRbeta library carried unique molecular identifier barcodes. From the PCR reads, TCRdb called clonotypes with MiXCR, one entry per CDR3 protein. The table has about 510,000 distinct CDR3 sequences, around 10% seen once; the top ten hold 11% to 15%. The sample in question was PBMCs, mostly from graft donor cells, obtained 180 days after TCRalphabeta/CD19-depleted stem cell transplant. These receptors originate from a female patient aged 2-10 years who had a stem cell transplant for aplastic anemia, so the T cells may come from the graft donor.

J is TRBJ2-7 and V is TRBV11-1, with D possibly matching TRBD1 (8 bases). The CDR3 totals 18 residues. Germline assignment: CDR1 SGHAT and CDR2 FQDESV (reference sequence). V lost 6 bases and J lost 0, with 24 bases in between. DNA for the CDR3: TGTGCCAGCAGTCGTGACAGGGGCCTAGCGGTTAGCTCCTACGAGCAGTACTTC. Amino acid sequence: CASSRDRGLAVSSYEQYF.

DNA for the CDR3: TGTGCCAGCAGCTTGTTTCGGTACGGGAGGACCCCCTACGAGCAGTACTTC. Protein: CASSLFRYGRTPYEQYF. The chain uses TRBV7-2 and TRBJ2-7; 7 bases are a match to TRBD2. Germline loops: CDR1 SGHTA, CDR2 FQGNSA. This CDR3 is 17 amino acids long. After removal of 3 bases from V and 2 bases from J, the junction contained 13 bases not matched to a gene.

The V and J genes are TRBV5-1 and TRBJ1-2; 11 bases are shared with TRBD1. Germline V gene sequence: CDR1 SGHRS, CDR2 YFSETQ. The CDR3 is 15 amino acids. V trimming: 4 bases; J trimming: 3 bases; junction bases outside the gene matches: 5. CDR3 in amino acids: CASSADRGRDYGYTF. Here the CDR3 DNA reads TGCGCCAGCAGCGCGGACAGGGGGCGCGACTATGGCTACACCTTC.

This clonotype occurred a few times. V and J are TRBV20-1 and TRBJ2-7; tentatively, D is TRBD2 (7 bases). Trimming cost V 4 bases and J 2 bases, with 12 bases left between them. Germline assignment: CDR1 DFQATT and CDR2 SNEGSKA (reference sequence). The CDR3 extends over 13 amino acids. CDR3 DNA: TGCAGTGCTACCAGCGGGACAACCTACGAGCAGTACTTC. Its translation: CSATSGTTYEQYF.

V gene TRBV5-5 combines with J gene TRBJ2-7; D ambiguous. The V end lost 4 bases, the J end lost 7 bases, and 9 bases lay between the germline ends. In germline, CDR1 is SGHKS, CDR2 YYEKEE (reference sequence). The CDR3 is 11 amino acids. The CDR3: CASSQHGEQYV. The CDR3 DNA sequence: TGTGCCAGCAGCCAGCACGGGGAGCAGTACGTC.

This rearrangement joins TRBV12-5 to TRBJ2-1, with 7 bases matching TRBD1. Germline lookup yields CDR1 LGHNT and CDR2 FRNRAP. The length of the CDR3 is 14 residues. Germline trimming cut 8 bases from V and 2 bases from J; bases unmatched to any gene: 6. The CDR3 region is CASHRDSTYNEQFF. CDR3 nucleotides: TGTGCTAGTCACCGGGACAGTACCTACAATGAGCAGTTCTTC.

This clonotype has more than one count but fewer than ten. This chain joins TRBV3-1 and TRBJ2-2; 10 nucleotides align to TRBD1. Losses at the gene ends were 7 bases for V and 3 bases for J; bases not matched to a gene: 5. The CDR3 is 15 amino acids. CDR1 and CDR2 from the germline V gene are LGHDT and YNNKEL (reference sequence). CDR3 loop: CASTFGTGDTGELFF. The CDR3 DNA sequence: TGTGCCAGCACCTTCGGGACAGGGGACACCGGGGAGCTGTTTTTT.

This clonotype was detected ten times or more. The chain employs TRBV27 and TRBJ2-6; D is unresolved. The germline V gene encodes CDR1 MNHEY and CDR2 SMNVEV (reference sequence). The CDR3 is made up of 12 amino acids. Trimming removed 5 bases at V and 4 bases at J, with 3 bases between. The CDR3 region is CASSRGANVLTF. The CDR3 DNA follows: TGTGCCAGCAGTAGGGGGGCCAACGTCCTGACTTTC.

The table lists this clonotype with a few counts. DNA of the CDR3: TGCGCCAGCAGCCTACAGTTACAGGGGACAGTCAGCGAGCAGTACTTC. It encodes CASSLQLQGTVSEQYF. The chain links TRBV5-1 to TRBJ2-7; 7 nucleotides align to TRBD1. This CDR3 has 16 amino acids. Germline CDR1 reads SGHRS; CDR2 reads YFSETQ. V lost 4 bases and J lost 6; bases outside the gene matches: 16.

This clonotype was recorded only once. This chain joins TRBV7-2 and TRBJ2-5; D ambiguous. CDR1 SGHTA and CDR2 FQGNSA come from the germline V gene. This CDR3 has 13 residues. V was shortened by 3 bases and J by 5 bases, with 10 bases between the two germline ends. DNA for the CDR3: TGTGCCAGCAGCTTGGGCAACTGGGAGACCCAGTACTTC. Its protein product is CASSLGNWETQYF.

The gene calls are TRBV3-1 and TRBJ1-1; D is unclear. The CDR3 totals 13 residues. CDR1 and CDR2 from the germline V gene are LGHDT and YNNKEL (reference sequence). The V and J ends lost 2 bases and 4 bases respectively, with 8 bases between them. CDR3 DNA sequence: TGTGCCAGCAGCCAATTGAAATCCACTGAAGCTTTCTTT. Translation gives CASSQLKSTEAFF. The full variable domain, in which reference TRBV3-1 and TRBJ1-1 provide the parts outside the CDR3, is DTAVSQTPKYLVTQMGNDKSIKCEQNLGHDTMYWYKQDSKKFLKIMFSYNNKELIINETVPNRFSPKSPDKAHLNLHINSLELGDSAVYFCASSQLKSTEAFFGQGTRLTVV.

CDR3 residues: CSGKSGPSTGELFF. CDR3 coding DNA: TGCAGTGGGAAATCGGGGCCAAGCACCGGGGAGCTGTTTTTT. The rearrangement links TRBV20-1 to TRBJ2-2; TRBD1 or TRBD2 may be the D gene (5 bases each). The CDR3 is 14 amino acids. Trimming left V 7 bases short and J 4 bases short, with 16 bases between. The V gene's germline CDR1 is DFQATT and CDR2 SNEGSKA (reference sequence).

This clonotype has more than one count but fewer than ten. This chain uses TRBV28 with TRBJ1-1; D may be TRBD1 (6 bases). The CDR3 sequence is 14 residues long. Trimming removed 6 bases from V and 7 bases from J, with 18 bases in between. Germline V gene lookup returns CDR1 MDHEN and CDR2 SYDVKM. CDR3 DNA: TGTGCCAGCAGCCCCCCACCGGACAGCCTTGAAGCTTTCTTT. Translated: CASSPPPDSLEAFF.

The chain has TRBV20-1 and TRBJ1-5, with a tentative D call TRBD1 (6 bases). Germline V CDR1 and CDR2: DFQATT, SNEGSKA (reference sequence). This CDR3 has 17 residues. The V end was cut by 5 bases, the J end by 0 bases, with 20 bases between. In DNA, the CDR3 is TGCAGTGCTCGGGGACCCGGGGGGGGCGGTAGCAATCAGCCCCAGCATTTT. This codes for CSARGPGGGGSNQPQHF.

This clonotype has more than one count but fewer than ten. The chain carries TRBV7-3 and TRBJ1-5; D is unclear. Per the germline V gene, CDR1 is SGHTA and CDR2 is FQGTGA. V lost 2 bases to trimming and J lost 4 bases, with 12 bases between them. The CDR3 spans 15 residues. The CDR3 sequence: CASSLDGLGNQPQHF. The CDR3, as DNA: TGTGCCAGCAGCTTAGACGGGTTGGGTAATCAGCCCCAGCATTTT.

The CDR3: CASSPPGSGGGYTF. The CDR3 DNA reads TGTGCCAGCAGTCCCCCTGGGAGTGGAGGAGGCTACACCTTC. This chain links TRBV28 with TRBJ1-2; D uncertain. This CDR3 is built from 14 residues. Germline CDR1 is MDHEN and CDR2 is SYDVKM. The ends were cut back, 5 bases at V and 8 bases at J, with 18 bases in the middle.

The rearrangement links TRBV24-1 to TRBJ2-1, with TRBD2 matching 7 bases. The CDR3 sequence is 17 residues long. From germline, CDR1 is KGHDR and CDR2 SFDVKD. The junction had 14 bases not matched to a gene; V was cut back by 3 bases and J by 7 bases. The CDR3 nucleotides are TGTGCCACCAGTGATCCCTATGGAGCGGGGCCTCTGAATGAGCAGTTCTTC. Protein: CATSDPYGAGPLNEQFF.

The rearrangement joins TRBV7-2 to TRBJ1-3, with D unresolved. Trimming took off 2 bases at V and 3 bases at J, with 14 bases between the two ends. This CDR3 comprises 16 residues. Germline V gene data show CDR1 as SGHTA and CDR2 as FQGNSA. CDR3 residues: CASSLYTGFSGNTIYF. The CDR3 nucleotides read TGTGCCAGCAGCTTATATACCGGGTTTAGTGGAAACACCATATATTTT.

The CDR3, as DNA: TGTGCCAGCAGTTATCCAACGAGCTCCAAGGGACAGACTAACAAAAGCTCCTACGAGCAGTACGTC. This gives the protein CASSYPTSSKGQTNKSSYEQYV. The chain combines TRBV6-9 with TRBJ2-7, with 7 bases identical to TRBD1. With V trimmed by 2 bases and J by 0 bases, 25 bases remained unmatched. Germline CDR1 MNHGY, CDR2 SVAAGI. This CDR3 contains 22 residues.

This clonotype was seen at least ten times. The genes are TRBV6-5 and TRBJ1-5, with D hard to call. The CDR3 covers 16 residues. V dropped 5 bases and J dropped 2 bases, with 16 bases sitting between them. Germline CDR1 and CDR2: MNHEY and SVGAGI. Here the CDR3 reads CASSPYQNRGNQPQHF. The DNA for the CDR3 is TGTGCCAGCAGTCCCTATCAAAACCGAGGCAATCAGCCCCAGCATTTT.

The table lists this clonotype with a few counts. The V gene is TRBV6-1, the J gene TRBJ1-1; 8 positions match TRBD1. Trimming at V came to 6 bases and at J to 1 base, leaving 7 bases not matched to a gene. The CDR3 spans 15 residues. Germline V gene lookup returns CDR1 MNHNS and CDR2 SASEGT. CDR3 protein: CASSQPGTGNTEAFF. The CDR3 nucleotides read TGTGCCAGCAGCCAACCTGGGACAGGGAACACTGAAGCTTTCTTT.

The sample holds a few counts of this clonotype. This sequence joins TRBV4-3 and TRBJ2-1; 7 bases line up with TRBD1. Trimming at V came to 2 bases and at J to 5 bases, leaving 6 bases not matched to a gene. The germline gives CDR1 LGHNA, CDR2 YSLEER. This CDR3 has 15 amino acids. CDR3 protein: CASSQRQGPNNEQFF. The DNA of the CDR3 is TGCGCCAGCAGCCAAAGACAGGGCCCCAACAATGAGCAGTTCTTC.

There are a few counts of this clonotype. The J gene is TRBJ1-1, the V gene TRBV7-3; D is uncertain. V gave up 2 bases and J gave up 4 bases, with 11 bases separating them. The CDR3 runs to 14 residues. The germline CDR1 and CDR2 sequences are SGHTA and FQGTGA. The CDR3 sequence is CASSLGFYGTEAFF. For the CDR3, the DNA is TGTGCCAGCAGCTTAGGGTTTTACGGCACTGAAGCTTTCTTT.

This clonotype was detected many times. This chain links TRBV29-1 with TRBJ2-7; possibly TRBD1 for D (6 bases). The CDR3 has 11 amino acids. In germline, CDR1 is SQVTM, CDR2 ANQGSEA. Trimming shortened V by 3 bases and J by 6 bases, and 9 bases separated the two germline ends. CDR3 residues: CSVESRGEQYF. The CDR3 DNA reads TGCAGCGTTGAGAGCAGGGGCGAGCAGTACTTC.

This chain connects TRBV30 to TRBJ2-6; possibly TRBD1 for D (6 bases). CDR3 length equals 17 residues. The ends were cut back, 5 bases at V and 0 bases at J, with 17 bases in the middle. Per germline, CDR1 GTSNPN and CDR2 SVGIG (reference sequence). Here the CDR3 reads CAWFRGVLYSGANVLTF. CDR3 DNA: TGTGCCTGGTTCAGGGGAGTTCTGTACTCTGGGGCCAACGTCCTGACTTTC.

The chain uses TRBV15 and TRBJ2-3; 12 bases match TRBD2. J was trimmed by 10 bases and V by 0 bases; bases with no gene match: 14. This CDR3 contains 18 residues. Germline V lookup: CDR1 LNHNV, CDR2 YYDKDF (reference sequence). The CDR3 DNA reads TGTGCCACCAGCAGAGACGGTCGGCTAGCGGGAGGGTGGTTTGCGCAGTATTTT. It is translated as CATSRDGRLAGGWFAQYF. The variable domain in full, completed from reference TRBV15 and TRBJ2-3, reads DAMVIQNPRYQVTQFGKPVTLSCSQTLNHNVMYWYQQKSSQAPKLLFHYYDKDFNNEADTPDNFQSRRPNTSFCFLDIRSPGLGDTAMYLCATSRDGRLAGGWFAQYFGPGTRLTVL.

About this clonotype itself: One junction end disagrees with the germline gene, perhaps due to a read error. V and J are TRBV25-1 and TRBJ2-3; D gene uncertain. Germline V CDR1 and CDR2: MGHDK, SYGVNS. The CDR3 runs 14 residues. Written as DNA, the CDR3 is TGTGCCAGCAAAGGGCCTAGACTCACAGATACGCAGTATTTC. Residues: CASKGPRLTDTQYF.

This chain joins TRBV9 and TRBJ2-5; D call uncertain. Germline-derived CDR1 and CDR2 are SGDLS and YYNGEE. The CDR3 loop spans 14 amino acids. Trimming took off 3 bases at V and 0 bases at J, with 9 bases between the two ends. The CDR3 DNA reads as TGTGCCAGCAGCGCAAGACGGGACCAAGAGACCCAGTACTTC. This sequence encodes CASSARRDQETQYF.